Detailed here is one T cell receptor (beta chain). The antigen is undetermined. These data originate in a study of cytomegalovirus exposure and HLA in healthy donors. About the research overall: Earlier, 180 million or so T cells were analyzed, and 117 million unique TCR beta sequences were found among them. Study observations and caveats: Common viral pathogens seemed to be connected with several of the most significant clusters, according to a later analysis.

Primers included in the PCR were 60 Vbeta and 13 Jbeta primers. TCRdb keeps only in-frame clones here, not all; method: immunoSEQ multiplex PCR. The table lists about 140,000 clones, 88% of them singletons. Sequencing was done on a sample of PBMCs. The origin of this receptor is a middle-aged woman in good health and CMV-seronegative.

The CDR3 DNA reads TGTGCCAGCAGCCAGGCAGGGACTAGCGGGAGAGATACGCAGTATTTT. It codes for CASSQAGTSGRDTQYF. V and J are TRBV4-2 and TRBJ2-3, with 14 bases lining up with TRBD2. Germline assignment: CDR1 LGHNA and CDR2 YNFKEQ. V gave up 3 bases and J gave up 5 bases; unmatched junction bases: 4. CDR3 length: 16 amino acids.